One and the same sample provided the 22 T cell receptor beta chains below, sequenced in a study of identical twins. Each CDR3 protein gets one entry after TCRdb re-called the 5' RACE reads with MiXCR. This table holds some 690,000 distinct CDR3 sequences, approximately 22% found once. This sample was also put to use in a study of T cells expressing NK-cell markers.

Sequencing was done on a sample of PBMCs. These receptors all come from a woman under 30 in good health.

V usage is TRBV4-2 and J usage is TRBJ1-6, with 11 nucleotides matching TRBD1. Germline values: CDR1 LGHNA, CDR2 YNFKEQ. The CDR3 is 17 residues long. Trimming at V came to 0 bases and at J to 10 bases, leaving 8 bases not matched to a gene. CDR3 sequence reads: CASSQDLGTGGRSPLHF. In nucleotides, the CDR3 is TGTGCCAGCAGCCAAGATCTCGGGACAGGGGGTAGATCACCCCTCCACTTT.

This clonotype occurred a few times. The CDR3 sequence is CASSEPGAGYTF. The CDR3 DNA reads as TGTGCCAGCAGTGAGCCGGGCGCCGGCTACACCTTC. The rearrangement joins TRBV12-3 or TRBV12-4 to TRBJ1-2; D is uncertain. The CDR3 is 12 residues long. Trimming took 5 bases from V and 8 from J, leaving 12 bases between them.

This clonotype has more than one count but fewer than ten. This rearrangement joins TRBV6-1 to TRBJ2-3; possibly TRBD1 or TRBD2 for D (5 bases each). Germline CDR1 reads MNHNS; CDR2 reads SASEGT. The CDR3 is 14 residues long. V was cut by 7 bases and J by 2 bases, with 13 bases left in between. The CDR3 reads CASKTGPHTDTQYF. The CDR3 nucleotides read TGTGCCAGCAAGACGGGACCTCACACAGATACGCAGTATTTT.

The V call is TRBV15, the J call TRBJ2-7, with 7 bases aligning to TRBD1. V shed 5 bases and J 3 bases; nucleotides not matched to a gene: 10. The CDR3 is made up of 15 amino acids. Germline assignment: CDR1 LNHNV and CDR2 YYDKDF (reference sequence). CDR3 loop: CATSPTKGQSYEQYF. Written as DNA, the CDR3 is TGTGCCACCAGCCCAACGAAGGGACAGAGCTACGAGCAGTACTTC. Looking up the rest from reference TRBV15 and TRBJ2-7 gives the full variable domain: DAMVIQNPRYQVTQFGKPVTLSCSQTLNHNVMYWYQQKSSQAPKLLFHYYDKDFNNEADTPDNFQSRRPNTSFCFLDIRSPGLGDTAMYLCATSPTKGQSYEQYFGPGTRLTVT.

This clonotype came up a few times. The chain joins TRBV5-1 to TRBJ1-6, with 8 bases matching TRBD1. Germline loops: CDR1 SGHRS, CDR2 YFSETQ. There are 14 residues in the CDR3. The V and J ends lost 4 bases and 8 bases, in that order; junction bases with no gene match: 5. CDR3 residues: CASSPGQVYSPLHF. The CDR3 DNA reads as TGCGCCAGCAGCCCGGGACAGGTATATTCACCCCTCCACTTT.

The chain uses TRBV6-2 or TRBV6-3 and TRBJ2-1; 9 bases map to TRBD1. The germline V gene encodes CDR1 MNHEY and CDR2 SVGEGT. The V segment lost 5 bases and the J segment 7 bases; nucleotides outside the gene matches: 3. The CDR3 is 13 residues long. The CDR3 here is CASSTGGINEQFF. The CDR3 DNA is TGTGCCAGCAGTACAGGGGGCATAAATGAGCAGTTCTTC.

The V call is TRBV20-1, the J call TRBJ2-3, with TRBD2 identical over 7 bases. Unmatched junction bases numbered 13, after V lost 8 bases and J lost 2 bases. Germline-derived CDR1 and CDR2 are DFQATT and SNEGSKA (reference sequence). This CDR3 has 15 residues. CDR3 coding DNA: TGCAGTCCTAATCACCGGGGGGTGACCACAGATACGCAGTATTTT. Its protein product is CSPNHRGVTTDTQYF.

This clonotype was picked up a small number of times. As DNA, the CDR3 is TGTGCCATCAGTGACCCGGCTAGAAGCCGGGGACAAGAGACCCAGTACTTC. Translating gives CAISDPARSRGQETQYF. The chain recombines TRBV10-3 with TRBJ2-5, with D tentatively TRBD2 (5 bases). Germline V gene sequence: CDR1 ENHRY, CDR2 SYGVKD. This CDR3 has 17 amino acids. V lost 3 bases and J 2 bases, leaving 19 bases between the germline ends.

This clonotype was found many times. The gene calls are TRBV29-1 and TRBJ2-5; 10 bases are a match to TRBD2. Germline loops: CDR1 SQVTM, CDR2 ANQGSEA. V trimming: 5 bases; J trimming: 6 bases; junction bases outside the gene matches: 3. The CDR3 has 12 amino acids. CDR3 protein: CSVLSGRKTQYF. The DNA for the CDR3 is TGCAGCGTTCTTAGCGGGAGGAAGACCCAGTACTTC.

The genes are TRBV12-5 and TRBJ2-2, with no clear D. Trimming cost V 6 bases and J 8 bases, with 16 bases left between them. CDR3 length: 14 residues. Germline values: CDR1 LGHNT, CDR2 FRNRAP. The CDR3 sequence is CASGLHINRGELFF. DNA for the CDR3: TGTGCTAGTGGCCTACATATAAACAGAGGGGAGCTGTTTTTT.

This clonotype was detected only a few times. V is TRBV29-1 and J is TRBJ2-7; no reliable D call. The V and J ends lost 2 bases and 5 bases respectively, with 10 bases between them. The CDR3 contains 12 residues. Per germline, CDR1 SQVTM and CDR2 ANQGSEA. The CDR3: CSVERSANEQYF. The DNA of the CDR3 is TGCAGCGTTGAAAGGTCGGCGAACGAGCAGTACTTC.

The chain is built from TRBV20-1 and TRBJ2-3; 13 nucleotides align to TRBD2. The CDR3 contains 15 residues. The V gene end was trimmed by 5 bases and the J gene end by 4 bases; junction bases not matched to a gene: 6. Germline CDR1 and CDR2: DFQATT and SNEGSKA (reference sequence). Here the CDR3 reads CSAPRTSGSPDTQYF. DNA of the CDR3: TGCAGTGCTCCCAGGACTAGCGGGAGCCCAGATACGCAGTATTTT.

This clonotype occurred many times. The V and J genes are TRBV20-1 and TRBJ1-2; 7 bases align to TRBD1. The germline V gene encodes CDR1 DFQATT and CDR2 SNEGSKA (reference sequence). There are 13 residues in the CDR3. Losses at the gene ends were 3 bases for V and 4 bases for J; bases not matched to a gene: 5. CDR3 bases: TGCAGTGCTAGCGTGCGGACAGGCTATGGCTACACCTTC. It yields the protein CSASVRTGYGYTF.

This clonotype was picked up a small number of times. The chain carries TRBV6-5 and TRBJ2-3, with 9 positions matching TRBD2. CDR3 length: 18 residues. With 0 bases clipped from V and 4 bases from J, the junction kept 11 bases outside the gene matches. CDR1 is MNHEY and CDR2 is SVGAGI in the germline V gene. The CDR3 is CASSYSSIAGGMSDTQYF. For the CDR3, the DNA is TGTGCCAGCAGTTACTCGAGTATTGCGGGAGGGATGTCAGATACGCAGTATTTT.

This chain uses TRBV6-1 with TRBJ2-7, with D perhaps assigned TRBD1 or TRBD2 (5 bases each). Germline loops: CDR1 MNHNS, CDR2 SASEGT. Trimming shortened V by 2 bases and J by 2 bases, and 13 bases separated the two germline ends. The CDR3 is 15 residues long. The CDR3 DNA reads TGTGCCAGCAGTGAAAATAGTAGGGGACCCTACGAGCAGTACTTC. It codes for CASSENSRGPYEQYF.

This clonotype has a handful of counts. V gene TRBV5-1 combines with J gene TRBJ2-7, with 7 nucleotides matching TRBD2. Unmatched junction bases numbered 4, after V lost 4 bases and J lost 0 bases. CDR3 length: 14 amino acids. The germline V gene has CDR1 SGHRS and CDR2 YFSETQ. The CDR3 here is CASSPLANSYEQYF. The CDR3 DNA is TGCGCCAGCAGCCCACTAGCGAACTCCTACGAGCAGTACTTC.

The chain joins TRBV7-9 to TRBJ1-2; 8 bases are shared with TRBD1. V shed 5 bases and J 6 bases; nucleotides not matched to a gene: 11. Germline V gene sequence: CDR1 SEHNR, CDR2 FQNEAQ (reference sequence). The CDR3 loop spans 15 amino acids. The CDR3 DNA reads TGTGCCAGCAGCCGCGGTCAGGGGGCCGGGGATGGCTACACCTTC. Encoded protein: CASSRGQGAGDGYTF.

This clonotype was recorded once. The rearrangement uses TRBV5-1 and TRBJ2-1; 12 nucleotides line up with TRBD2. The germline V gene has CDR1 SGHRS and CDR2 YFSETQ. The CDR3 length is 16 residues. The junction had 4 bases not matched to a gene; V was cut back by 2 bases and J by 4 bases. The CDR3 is CASSFALAGGYNEQFF. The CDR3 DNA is TGCGCCAGCAGCTTCGCCCTAGCGGGAGGGTACAATGAGCAGTTCTTC.

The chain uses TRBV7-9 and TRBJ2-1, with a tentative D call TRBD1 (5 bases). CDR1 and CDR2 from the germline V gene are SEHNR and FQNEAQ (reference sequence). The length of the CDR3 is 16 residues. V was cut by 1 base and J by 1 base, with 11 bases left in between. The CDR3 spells CASSLGFQGSYNEQFF. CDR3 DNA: TGTGCCAGCAGCTTAGGATTCCAGGGTTCCTACAATGAGCAGTTCTTC.

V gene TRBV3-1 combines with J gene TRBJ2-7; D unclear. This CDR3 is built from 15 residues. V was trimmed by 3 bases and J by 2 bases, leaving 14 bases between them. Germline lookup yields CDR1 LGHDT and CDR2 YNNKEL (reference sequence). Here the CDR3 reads CASSQKLRPTYEQYF. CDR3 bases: TGTGCCAGCAGCCAGAAACTTCGACCCACCTACGAGCAGTACTTC.

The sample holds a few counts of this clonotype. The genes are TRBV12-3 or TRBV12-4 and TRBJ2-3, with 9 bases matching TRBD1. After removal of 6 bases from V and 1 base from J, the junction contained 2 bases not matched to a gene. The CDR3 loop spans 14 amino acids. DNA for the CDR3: TGTGCCAGCAGGGACAGGGGTCGCACAGATACGCAGTATTTT. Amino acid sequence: CASRDRGRTDTQYF.

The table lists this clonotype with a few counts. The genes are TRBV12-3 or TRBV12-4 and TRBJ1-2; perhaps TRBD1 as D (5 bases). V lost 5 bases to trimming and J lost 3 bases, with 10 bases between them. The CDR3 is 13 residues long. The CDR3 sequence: CASSPRVDYGYTF. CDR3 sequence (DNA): TGTGCCAGCAGTCCCAGGGTTGACTATGGCTACACCTTC.